The 14 T cell receptor beta chains presented below share a single source sample, sequenced in a study of shared clonotypes between healthy human individuals. TCRdb's copy holds only in-frame clones and misses some; the assay was immunoSEQ multiplex PCR. The table shows around 1.4 million clones, with 97% to 99% occurring only once. Sequencing was performed on naive CD4+ T cells sorted from blood. Regarding subset: CD45RA+ positively selected. These receptors all come from a young man in good health.

The chain links TRBV7-2 to TRBJ2-7; D ambiguous. The CDR3 spans 14 residues. Trimming pared 2 bases from V and 2 bases from J, leaving 10 bases between. Looked up from germline, CDR1 is SGHTA and CDR2 is FQGNSA. As DNA, the CDR3 is TGTGCCAGCAGCTTACATGGCGTGGCCTACGAGCAGTACTTC. Amino acids: CASSLHGVAYEQYF.

The gene calls are TRBV15 and TRBJ1-1, with unresolved D. V was pared by 1 base and J by 7 bases, with 13 bases between. The CDR3 is 14 residues long. Germline CDR1 is LNHNV and CDR2 is YYDKDF (reference sequence). CDR3 nucleotides: TGTGCCACCAGCAGAGGGGGAGATAACGTTGAAGCTTTCTTT. Protein sequence: CATSRGGDNVEAFF.

V gene TRBV10-1 combines with J gene TRBJ1-1; TRBD1 might be the D (5 bases). This CDR3 contains 13 residues. Trimming pared 6 bases from V and 2 bases from J, leaving 10 bases between. In germline, CDR1 is WNHNN, CDR2 SYGVQD (reference sequence). DNA for the CDR3: TGCGCCAGCAGGACAGACTTTAACACTGAAGCTTTCTTT. Translated: CASRTDFNTEAFF.

The V gene is TRBV19, the J gene TRBJ2-1, with D maybe TRBD2 (6 bases). The V gene lost 6 bases and the J gene lost 10 bases, with 19 bases spanning the gap. This CDR3 region has 14 residues. CDR1 and CDR2 (germline): LNHDA, SQIVND (reference sequence). CDR3 sequence reads: CASRGLGPQGEQFF. Written as DNA, the CDR3 is TGTGCCAGTAGGGGACTGGGGCCCCAAGGCGAGCAGTTCTTC.

This rearrangement joins TRBV7-2 to TRBJ1-3; D may be TRBD1 (5 bases). With 1 base removed from V and 4 bases from J, the gap between germline ends came to 11 bases. Germline V gene lookup returns CDR1 SGHTA and CDR2 FQGNSA. The CDR3 extends over 15 amino acids. The DNA of the CDR3 is TGTGCCAGCAGCTTAGTTCGGGGGTTGGGAAACACCATATATTTT. Translation: CASSLVRGLGNTIYF.

The chain links TRBV7-3 to TRBJ2-2; 7 bases line up with TRBD2. J gave up 6 bases and V 4 bases, and 8 bases lay outside the gene matches. The CDR3 length is 15 residues. Per the germline V gene, CDR1 is SGHTA and CDR2 is FQGTGA. The CDR3 sequence is CASSWGAGYSGELFF. CDR3 bases: TGTGCCAGCAGCTGGGGAGCGGGGTACTCCGGGGAGCTGTTTTTT.

The V call is TRBV10-3, the J call TRBJ1-1; D is unclear. Germline CDR1 reads ENHRY; CDR2 reads SYGVKD. The V end was cut by 0 bases, the J end by 2 bases, with 7 bases between. There are 14 residues in the CDR3. The CDR3 nucleotides read TGTGCCATCAGTGAGTCACGACGAAACACTGAAGCTTTCTTT. Amino acid sequence: CAISESRRNTEAFF.

The chain combines TRBV11-2 with TRBJ1-1; TRBD1 is a possible D gene (6 bases). Germline CDR1 and CDR2: SGHAT and FQNNGV. This CDR3 is 16 amino acids long. V was clipped by 6 bases and J by 1 base, with 18 bases between them. CDR3 sequence: CASRFAGDKKNTEAFF. The CDR3 DNA follows: TGTGCCAGCAGGTTTGCCGGGGACAAAAAGAACACTGAAGCTTTCTTT.

J is TRBJ1-1 and V is TRBV9; D is unclear. Germline V gives CDR1 SGDLS, CDR2 YYNGEE. V was cut by 0 bases and J by 4 bases, with 10 bases left in between. This CDR3 has 14 residues. The CDR3 DNA reads as TGTGCCAGCAGCGTAGCTCAAGGGTCCACTGAAGCTTTCTTT. It translates to CASSVAQGSTEAFF. The whole variable domain, remainder taken from reference TRBV9 and TRBJ1-1, is DSGVTQTPKHLITATGQRVTLRCSPRSGDLSVYWYQQSLDQGLQFLIQYYNGEERAKGNILERFSAQQFPDLHSELNLSSLELGDSALYFCASSVAQGSTEAFFGQGTRLTVV.

V usage is TRBV7-2 and J usage is TRBJ2-7; 7 bases match TRBD1. The CDR3 consists of 13 residues. Germline values: CDR1 SGHTA, CDR2 FQGNSA. Trimming cost V 5 bases and J 3 bases; bases outside gene matches: 4. The CDR3, as DNA: TGTGCCAGCAGCACGGACAGGCTCTACGAGCAGTACTTC. Protein sequence: CASSTDRLYEQYF.

V usage is TRBV5-1 and J usage is TRBJ2-3, with 8 nucleotides matching TRBD2. The CDR3 totals 15 residues. After removal of 0 bases from V and 10 bases from J, the junction contained 10 bases not matched to a gene. Germline CDR1 is SGHRS and CDR2 is YFSETQ. The CDR3: CASSLGLAGNDAQYF. CDR3 in DNA: TGCGCCAGCAGCTTGGGGCTAGCGGGCAACGACGCGCAGTATTTT.

The chain uses TRBV9 and TRBJ2-1; 8 bases line up with TRBD2. Trimming at V came to 0 bases and at J to 3 bases, leaving 5 bases not matched to a gene. In germline, CDR1 is SGDLS, CDR2 YYNGEE. The CDR3 covers 16 residues. CDR3 sequence reads: CASSVGPGGIYNEQFF. DNA for the CDR3: TGTGCCAGCAGCGTAGGACCGGGAGGGATCTACAATGAGCAGTTCTTC.

This clone was picked up one time. This chain's CDR3 is CASSGRLAVLTDTQYF. CDR3 nucleotide sequence: TGTGCCAGCAGCGGACGACTAGCGGTACTCACAGATACGCAGTATTTT. V usage is TRBV7-9 and J usage is TRBJ2-3; TRBD2 matches 9 bases. Germline trimming cut 5 bases from V and 2 bases from J; bases unmatched to any gene: 8. This CDR3 contains 16 residues. CDR1 SEHNR and CDR2 FQNEAQ come from the germline V gene (reference sequence).

Of note for this clone: The sample carries other DNA sequences with the same CDR3. This chain joins TRBV4-3 and TRBJ2-1, with 9 bases aligning to TRBD2. This CDR3 region has 13 residues. Trimming took 0 bases from V and 9 from J; bases not matched to a gene: 0. Germline-derived CDR1 and CDR2 are LGHNA and YSLEER. CDR3: CASSQELAGEQFF. Written as DNA, the CDR3 is TGCGCCAGCAGCCAAGAACTAGCGGGTGAGCAGTTCTTC.